The entry below describes one T cell receptor (beta chain). Its cognate antigen is unknown. The data derive from a study of Ad26.COV2.S vaccination and SARS-CoV-2 variants. Whole-study context: Intramuscular Ad26.COV2.S at 5x10^10 or 1x10^11 viral particles.

Clones were sequenced by immunoSEQ multiplex PCR, and TCRdb holds only the in-frame ones, with some missing. This sample has about 430,000 clones; 80% to 95% occur once, and the top ten carry 10% to 15%. CDR1 is SGHKS and CDR2 is YYEKEE in the germline V gene (reference sequence). V was pared by 0 bases and J by 7 bases, with 11 bases between. This CDR3 is 14 amino acids long. Study findings and constraints: Participants in the vaccine arm had higher spike-specific TCR breadth; placebo recipients had lower.

Regarding treatment: approximately 18 received Ad26.COV2.S at low or high dose, single or two shots; about 5 received placebo; per-sample allocation not given. Specimens were obtained on day 63 following the first vaccine or placebo injection. An Ad26 vector expressing Wuhan-strain SARS-CoV-2 spike served as the vaccine. The chain is built from TRBV5-5 and TRBJ2-4; D is uncertain. This receptor was taken from a person between 18 and 59 years old who received the Ad26.COV2.S COVID-19 vaccine or a placebo. The sample consisted of peripheral blood, taken in a trial of Ad26.COV2.S vaccine versus placebo. In DNA form, the CDR3 reads TGTGCCAGCAGCTTGGGAGGAGAGTTCAACATTCAGTACTTC. It yields the protein CASSLGGEFNIQYF.